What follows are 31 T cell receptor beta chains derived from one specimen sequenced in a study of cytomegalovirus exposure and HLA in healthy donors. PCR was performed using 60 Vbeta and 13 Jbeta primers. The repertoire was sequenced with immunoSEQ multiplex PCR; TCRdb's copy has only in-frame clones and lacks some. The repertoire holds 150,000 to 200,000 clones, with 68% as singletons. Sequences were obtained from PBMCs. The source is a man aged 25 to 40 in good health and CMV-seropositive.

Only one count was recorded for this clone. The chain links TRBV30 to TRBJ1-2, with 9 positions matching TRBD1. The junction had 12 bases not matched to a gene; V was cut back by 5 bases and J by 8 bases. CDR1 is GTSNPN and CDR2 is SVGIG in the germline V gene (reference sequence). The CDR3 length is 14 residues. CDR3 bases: TGTGCCTGGGAATATCCCGGGACAGGGCGCGGCTACACCTTC. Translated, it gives CAWEYPGTGRGYTF.

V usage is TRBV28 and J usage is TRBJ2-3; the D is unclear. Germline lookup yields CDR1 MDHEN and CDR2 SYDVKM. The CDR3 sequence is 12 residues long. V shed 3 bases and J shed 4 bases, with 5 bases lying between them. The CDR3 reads CASSLRADTQYF. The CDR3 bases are TGTGCCAGCAGTTTGAGAGCAGATACGCAGTATTTT.

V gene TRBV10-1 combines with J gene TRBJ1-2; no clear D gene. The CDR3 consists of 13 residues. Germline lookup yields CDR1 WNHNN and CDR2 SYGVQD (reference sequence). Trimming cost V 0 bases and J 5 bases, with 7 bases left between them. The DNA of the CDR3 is TGCGCCAGCAGTGAGTCTCCTTATTATGGCTACACCTTC. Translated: CASSESPYYGYTF.

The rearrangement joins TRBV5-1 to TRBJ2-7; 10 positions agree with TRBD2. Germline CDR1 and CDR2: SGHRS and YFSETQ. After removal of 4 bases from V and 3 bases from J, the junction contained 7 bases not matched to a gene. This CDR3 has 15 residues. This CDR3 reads CASSVGLASYYEQYF. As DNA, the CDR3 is TGCGCCAGCAGCGTGGGACTAGCGTCCTACTACGAGCAGTACTTC.

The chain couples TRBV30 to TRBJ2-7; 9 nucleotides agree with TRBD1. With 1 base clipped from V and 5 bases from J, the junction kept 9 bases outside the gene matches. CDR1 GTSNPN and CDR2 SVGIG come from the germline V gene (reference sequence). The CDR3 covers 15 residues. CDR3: CAWSDQPGQGDEQYF. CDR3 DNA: TGTGCCTGGAGTGACCAGCCGGGACAGGGAGACGAGCAGTACTTC.

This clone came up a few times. In DNA form, the CDR3 reads TGTGCCAGTAAAGAACAGGACAGTCAGAATTCACCCCTCCACTTT. It specifies CASKEQDSQNSPLHF. This sequence joins TRBV28 and TRBJ1-6; D possibly corresponds to TRBD1 (6 bases). This CDR3 has 15 amino acids. Trimming removed 9 bases from V and 7 bases from J, with 19 bases in between. CDR1 and CDR2 (germline): MDHEN, SYDVKM.

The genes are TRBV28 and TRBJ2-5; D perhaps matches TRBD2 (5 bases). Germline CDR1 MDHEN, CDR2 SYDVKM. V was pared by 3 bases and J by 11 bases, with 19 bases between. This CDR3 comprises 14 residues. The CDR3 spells CASSLWQDPREQYF. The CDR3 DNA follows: TGTGCCAGCAGTTTGTGGCAGGATCCTAGGGAGCAGTACTTC. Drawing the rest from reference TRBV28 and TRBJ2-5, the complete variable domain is DVKVTQSSRYLVKRTGEKVFLECVQDMDHENMFWYRQDPGLGLRLIYFSYDVKMKEKGDIPEGYSVSREKKERFSLILESASTNQTSMYLCASSLWQDPREQYFGPGTRLLVL.

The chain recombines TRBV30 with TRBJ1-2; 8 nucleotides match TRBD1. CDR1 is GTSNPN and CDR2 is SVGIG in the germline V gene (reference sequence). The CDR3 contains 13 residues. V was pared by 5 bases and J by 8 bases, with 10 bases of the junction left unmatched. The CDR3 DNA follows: TGTGCCTGGCTGCGACCCCAGGGGGCGGGCTACACCTTC. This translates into CAWLRPQGAGYTF.

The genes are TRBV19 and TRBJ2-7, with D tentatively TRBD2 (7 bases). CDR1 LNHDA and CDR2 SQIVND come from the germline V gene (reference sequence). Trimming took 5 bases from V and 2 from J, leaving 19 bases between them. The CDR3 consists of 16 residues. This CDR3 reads CASSSGWGGATYEQYF. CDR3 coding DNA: TGTGCCAGTAGTTCTGGTTGGGGGGGGGCAACCTACGAGCAGTACTTC. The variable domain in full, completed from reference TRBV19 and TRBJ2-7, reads DGGITQSPKYLFRKEGQNVTLSCEQNLNHDAMYWYRQDPGQGLRLIYYSQIVNDFQKGDIAEGYSVSREKKESFPLTVTSAQKNPTAFYLCASSSGWGGATYEQYFGPGTRLTVT.

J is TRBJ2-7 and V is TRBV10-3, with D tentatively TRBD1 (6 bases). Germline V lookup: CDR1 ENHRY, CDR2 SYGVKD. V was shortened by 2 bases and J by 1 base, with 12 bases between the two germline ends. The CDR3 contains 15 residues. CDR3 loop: CAISEGQQPSYEQYF. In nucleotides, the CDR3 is TGTGCCATCAGTGAGGGACAGCAACCTTCCTACGAGCAGTACTTC.

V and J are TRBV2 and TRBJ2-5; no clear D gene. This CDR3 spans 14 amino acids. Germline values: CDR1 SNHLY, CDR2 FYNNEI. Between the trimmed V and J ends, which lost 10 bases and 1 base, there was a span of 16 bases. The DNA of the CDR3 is TGTGCCAATGATAAGACGGGTGGCCAAGAGACCCAGTACTTC. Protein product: CANDKTGGQETQYF.

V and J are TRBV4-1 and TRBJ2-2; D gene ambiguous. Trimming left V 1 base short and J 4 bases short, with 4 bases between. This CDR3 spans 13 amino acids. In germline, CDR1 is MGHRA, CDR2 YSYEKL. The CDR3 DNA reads TGCGCCAGCAGCCAAGTTATCACCGGGGAGCTGTTTTTT. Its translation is CASSQVITGELFF.

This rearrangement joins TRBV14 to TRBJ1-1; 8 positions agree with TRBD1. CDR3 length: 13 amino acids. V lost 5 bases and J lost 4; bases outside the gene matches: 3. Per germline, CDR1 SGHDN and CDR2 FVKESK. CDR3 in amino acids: CASSGQGATEAFF. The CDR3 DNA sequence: TGTGCCAGCAGCGGGCAGGGGGCCACTGAAGCTTTCTTT.

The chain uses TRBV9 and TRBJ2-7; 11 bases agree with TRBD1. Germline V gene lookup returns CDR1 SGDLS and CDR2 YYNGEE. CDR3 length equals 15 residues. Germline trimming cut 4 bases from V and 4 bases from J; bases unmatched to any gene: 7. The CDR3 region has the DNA TGTGCCAGCAGCCCCCGGACAGGGGGCGGGTACGAGCAGTACTTC. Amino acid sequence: CASSPRTGGGYEQYF.

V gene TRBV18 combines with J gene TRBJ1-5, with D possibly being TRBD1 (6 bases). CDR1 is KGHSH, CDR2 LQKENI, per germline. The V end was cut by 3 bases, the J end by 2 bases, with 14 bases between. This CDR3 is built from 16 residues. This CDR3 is CASSPPGAGGNQPQHF. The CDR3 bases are TGTGCCAGCTCACCCCCGGGGGCGGGGGGCAATCAGCCCCAGCATTTT.

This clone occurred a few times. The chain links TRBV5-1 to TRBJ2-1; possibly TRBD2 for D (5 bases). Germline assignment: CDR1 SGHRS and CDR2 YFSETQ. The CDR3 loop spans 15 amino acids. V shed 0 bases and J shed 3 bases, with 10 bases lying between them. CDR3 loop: CASSLGTGGYNEQFF. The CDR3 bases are TGCGCCAGCAGCTTGGGCACCGGAGGCTACAATGAGCAGTTCTTC.

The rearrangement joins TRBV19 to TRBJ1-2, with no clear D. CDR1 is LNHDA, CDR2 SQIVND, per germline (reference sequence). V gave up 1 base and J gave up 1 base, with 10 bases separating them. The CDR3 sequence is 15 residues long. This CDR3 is CASSIVIAGNYGYTF. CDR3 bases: TGTGCCAGTAGTATAGTGATAGCGGGTAACTATGGCTACACCTTC.

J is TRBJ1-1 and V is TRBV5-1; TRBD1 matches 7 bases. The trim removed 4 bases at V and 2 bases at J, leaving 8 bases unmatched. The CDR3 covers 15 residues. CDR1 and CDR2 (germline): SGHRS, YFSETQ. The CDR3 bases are TGCGCCAGCAGCGGAAGGACAGGAGGAAACACTGAAGCTTTCTTT. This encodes CASSGRTGGNTEAFF.

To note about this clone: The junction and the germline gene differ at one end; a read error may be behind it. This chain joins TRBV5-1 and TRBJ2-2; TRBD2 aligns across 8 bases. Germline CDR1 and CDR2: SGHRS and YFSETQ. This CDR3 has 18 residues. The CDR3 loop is CASSPWPIAGSPTGEPFF. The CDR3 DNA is TGCGCCAGCAGCCCCTGGCCGATAGCGGGAAGTCCCACCGGGGAGCCGTTTTTT.

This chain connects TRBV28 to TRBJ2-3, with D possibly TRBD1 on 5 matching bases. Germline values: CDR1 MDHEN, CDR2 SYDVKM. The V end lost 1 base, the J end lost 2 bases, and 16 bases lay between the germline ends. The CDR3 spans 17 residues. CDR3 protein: CASSLSVDSTYTDTQYF. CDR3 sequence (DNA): TGTGCCAGCAGTTTATCGGTTGACAGCACGTACACAGATACGCAGTATTTT.

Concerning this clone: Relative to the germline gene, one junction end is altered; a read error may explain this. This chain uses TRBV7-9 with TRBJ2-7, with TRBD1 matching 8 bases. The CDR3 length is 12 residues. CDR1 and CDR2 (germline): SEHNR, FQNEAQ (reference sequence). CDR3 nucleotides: TGTTCCAGCAGCTTAGAACAGGGGGTAAAGTACTTC. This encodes CSSSLEQGVKYF.

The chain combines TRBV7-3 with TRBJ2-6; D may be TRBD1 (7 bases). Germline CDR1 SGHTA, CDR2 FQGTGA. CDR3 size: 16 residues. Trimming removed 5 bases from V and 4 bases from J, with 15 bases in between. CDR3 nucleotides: TGTGCCAGCAGCCCCCAGGGGGGCCCCGGGGCCAACGTCCTGACTTTC. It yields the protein CASSPQGGPGANVLTF.

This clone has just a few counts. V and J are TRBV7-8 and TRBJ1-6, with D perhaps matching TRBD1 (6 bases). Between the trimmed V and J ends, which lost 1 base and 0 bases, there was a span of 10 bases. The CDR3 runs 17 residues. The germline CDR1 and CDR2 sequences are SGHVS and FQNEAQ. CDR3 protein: CASSLDRASSYNSPLHF. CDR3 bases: TGTGCCAGCAGCTTAGACAGGGCGAGCTCCTATAATTCACCCCTCCACTTT.

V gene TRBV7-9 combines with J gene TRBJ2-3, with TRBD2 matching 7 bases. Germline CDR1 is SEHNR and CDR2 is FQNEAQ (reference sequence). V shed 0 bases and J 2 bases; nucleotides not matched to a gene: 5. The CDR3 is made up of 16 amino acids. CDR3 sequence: CASSLALAEPTDTQYF. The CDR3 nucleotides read TGTGCCAGCAGCTTAGCGCTAGCGGAGCCCACAGATACGCAGTATTTT.

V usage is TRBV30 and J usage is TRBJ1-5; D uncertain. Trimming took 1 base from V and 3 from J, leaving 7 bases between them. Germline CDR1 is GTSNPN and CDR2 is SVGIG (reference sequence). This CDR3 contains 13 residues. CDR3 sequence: CAWSGSYNQPQHF. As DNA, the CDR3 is TGTGCCTGGAGTGGGAGTTACAATCAGCCCCAGCATTTT.

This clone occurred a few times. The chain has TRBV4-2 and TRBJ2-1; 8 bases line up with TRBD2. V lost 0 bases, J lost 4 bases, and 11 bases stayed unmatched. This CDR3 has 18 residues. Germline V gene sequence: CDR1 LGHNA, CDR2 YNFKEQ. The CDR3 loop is CASSQDRGAGVGYNEQFF. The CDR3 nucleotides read TGTGCCAGCAGCCAAGACCGAGGAGCGGGAGTAGGGTACAATGAGCAGTTCTTC.

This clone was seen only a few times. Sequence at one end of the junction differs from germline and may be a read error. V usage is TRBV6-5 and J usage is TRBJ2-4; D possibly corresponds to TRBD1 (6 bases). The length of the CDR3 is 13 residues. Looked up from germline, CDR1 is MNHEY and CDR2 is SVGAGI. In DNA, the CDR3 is TGTGCCAGCACCACTCCACCCGGGACAATTCCGTACTTC. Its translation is CASTTPPGTIPYF.

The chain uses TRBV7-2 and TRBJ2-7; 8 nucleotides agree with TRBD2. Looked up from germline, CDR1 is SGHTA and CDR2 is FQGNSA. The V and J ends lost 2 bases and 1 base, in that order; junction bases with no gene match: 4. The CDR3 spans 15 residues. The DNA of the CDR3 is TGTGCCAGCAGCTTATCCAGCGGGAGTTCCTACGAGCAGTACTTC. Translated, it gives CASSLSSGSSYEQYF.

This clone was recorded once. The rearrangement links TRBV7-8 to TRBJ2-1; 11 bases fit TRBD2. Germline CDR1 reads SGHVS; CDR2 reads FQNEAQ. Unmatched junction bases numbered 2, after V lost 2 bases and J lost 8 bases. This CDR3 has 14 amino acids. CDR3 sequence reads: CASSLTSGSDEQFF. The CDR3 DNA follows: TGTGCCAGCAGCTTAACTAGCGGGAGCGATGAGCAGTTCTTC.

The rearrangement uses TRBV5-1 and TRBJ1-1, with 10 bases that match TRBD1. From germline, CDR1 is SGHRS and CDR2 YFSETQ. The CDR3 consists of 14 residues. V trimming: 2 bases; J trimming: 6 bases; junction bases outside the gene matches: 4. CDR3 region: CASSFRQGASEAFF. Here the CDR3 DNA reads TGCGCCAGCAGCTTTCGACAGGGGGCATCTGAAGCTTTCTTT.

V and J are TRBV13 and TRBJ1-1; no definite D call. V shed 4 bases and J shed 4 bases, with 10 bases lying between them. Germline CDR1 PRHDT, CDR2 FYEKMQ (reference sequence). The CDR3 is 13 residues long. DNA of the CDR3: TGTGCCAGCAGCTCCCCCTTCGTCACTGAAGCTTTCTTT. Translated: CASSSPFVTEAFF.